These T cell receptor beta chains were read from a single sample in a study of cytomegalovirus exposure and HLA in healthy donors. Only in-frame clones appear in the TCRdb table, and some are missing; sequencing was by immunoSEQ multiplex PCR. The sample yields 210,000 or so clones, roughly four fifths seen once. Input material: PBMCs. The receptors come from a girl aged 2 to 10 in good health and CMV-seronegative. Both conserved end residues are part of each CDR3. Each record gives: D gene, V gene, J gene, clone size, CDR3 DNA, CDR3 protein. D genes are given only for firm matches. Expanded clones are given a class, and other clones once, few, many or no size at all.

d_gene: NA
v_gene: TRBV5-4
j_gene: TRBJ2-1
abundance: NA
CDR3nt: TGTGCCAGCAGCTTTCGTAGCCCCAATGAGCAGTTCTTC
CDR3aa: CASSFRSPNEQFF

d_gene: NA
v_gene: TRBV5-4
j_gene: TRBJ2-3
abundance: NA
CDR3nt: TGTGCCAGCAGCCCGGGACTCTCTAGCACAGATACGCAGTATTTT
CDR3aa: CASSPGLSSTDTQYF

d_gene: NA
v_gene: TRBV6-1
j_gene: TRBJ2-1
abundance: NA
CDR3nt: TGTGCCAGCAGTGTTACTAGTATCTATGAGCAGTTCTTC
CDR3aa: CASSVTSIYEQFF

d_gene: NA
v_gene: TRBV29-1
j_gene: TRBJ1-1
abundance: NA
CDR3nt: TGCAGCGTTGAGGGGGGAGGGAACACTGAAGCTTTCTTT
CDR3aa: CSVEGGGNTEAFF

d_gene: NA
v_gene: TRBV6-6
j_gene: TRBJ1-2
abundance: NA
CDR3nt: TGTGCCAGCAGTTTAACGGCAGACTACTATGGCTACACCTTC
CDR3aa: CASSLTADYYGYTF

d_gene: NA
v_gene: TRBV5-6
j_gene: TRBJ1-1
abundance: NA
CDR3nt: TGTGCCAGCAGCTTGGTTGACGGGGTGAAAGTGAACACTGAAGCTTTCTTT
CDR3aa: CASSLVDGVKVNTEAFF

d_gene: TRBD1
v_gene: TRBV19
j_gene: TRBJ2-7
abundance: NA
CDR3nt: TGTGCCAGTAGTCTAGGGGTACAGGGGGCCTACGAGCAGTACTTC
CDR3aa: CASSLGVQGAYEQYF

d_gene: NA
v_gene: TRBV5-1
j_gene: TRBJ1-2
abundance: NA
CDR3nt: TGCGCCAGCAGCGGCGGGACTCCGGGAGTATACTATGGCTACACCTTC
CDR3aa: CASSGGTPGVYYGYTF

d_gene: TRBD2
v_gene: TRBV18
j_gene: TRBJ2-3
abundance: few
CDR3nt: TGTGCCAGCTCACCGGGACTAGCGGGAGGTGTACCAGATACGCAGTATTTT
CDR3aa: CASSPGLAGGVPDTQYF

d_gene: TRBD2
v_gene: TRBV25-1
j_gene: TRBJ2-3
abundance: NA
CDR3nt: TGTGCCAGCAGTGCGGGAGGTTTCACAGATACGCAGTATTTT
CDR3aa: CASSAGGFTDTQYF

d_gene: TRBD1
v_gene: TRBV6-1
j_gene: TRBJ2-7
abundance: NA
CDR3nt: TGTGCCGGTTCATTGACAGGGCCTGACGGGGAGCAGTACTTC
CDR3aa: CAGSLTGPDGEQYF

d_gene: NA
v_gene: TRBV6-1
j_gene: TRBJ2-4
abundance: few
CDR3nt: TGTGCCAGCGGGGGCTGGGACATTCAGTACTTC
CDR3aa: CASGGWDIQYF

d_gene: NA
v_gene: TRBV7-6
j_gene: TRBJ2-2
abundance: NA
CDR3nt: TGTGCCAGCAGCTTCAGGGTCGGGGAGCTGTTTTTT
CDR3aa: CASSFRVGELFF

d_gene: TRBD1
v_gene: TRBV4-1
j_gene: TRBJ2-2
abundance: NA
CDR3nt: TGCGCCAGCAGTGCTCTTGGGACAGGGGTCCCCACCGGGGAGCTGTTTTTT
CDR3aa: CASSALGTGVPTGELFF

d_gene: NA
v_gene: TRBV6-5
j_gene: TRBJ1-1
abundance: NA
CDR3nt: TGTGCCAGCTCCAGGGCCGACGTGGTGAACACTGAAGCTTTCTTT
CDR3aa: CASSRADVVNTEAFF

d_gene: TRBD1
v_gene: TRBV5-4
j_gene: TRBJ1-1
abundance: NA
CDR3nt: TGTGCCAGCAGCTTTGCACCATCCAACTTCGGGACAGGAGAAGCTTTCTTT
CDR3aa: CASSFAPSNFGTGEAFF

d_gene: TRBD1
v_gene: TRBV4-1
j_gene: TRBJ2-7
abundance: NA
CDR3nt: TGCGCCAGCAGCCAACTGGACAGGGGGTTCTACGAGCAGTACTTC
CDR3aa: CASSQLDRGFYEQYF

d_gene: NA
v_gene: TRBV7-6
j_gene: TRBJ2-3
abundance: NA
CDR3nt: TGTGCCAGCAAGAAAACTAGCACAGATACGCAGTATTTT
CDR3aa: CASKKTSTDTQYF

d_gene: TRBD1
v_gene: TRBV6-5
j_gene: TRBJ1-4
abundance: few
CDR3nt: TGTGCCAGCAGACGACAGGGTCGGGGTGAAAAACTGTTTTTT
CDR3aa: CASRRQGRGEKLFF

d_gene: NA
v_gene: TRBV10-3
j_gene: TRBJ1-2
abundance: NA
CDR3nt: TGTGCCATCAGTGAACAGGCTCTCTATGGCTACACCTTC
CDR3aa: CAISEQALYGYTF

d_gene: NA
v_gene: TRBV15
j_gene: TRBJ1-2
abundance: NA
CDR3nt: TGTGCCACGAAGCAGCGCGGCGGGGCTTCTGGCTACACCTTC
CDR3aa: CATKQRGGASGYTF

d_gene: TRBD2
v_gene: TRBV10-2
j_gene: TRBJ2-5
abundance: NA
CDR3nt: TGCGCCAGCAGTGTAGCGGGAGAGGGGCAAGAGACCCAGTACTTC
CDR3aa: CASSVAGEGQETQYF

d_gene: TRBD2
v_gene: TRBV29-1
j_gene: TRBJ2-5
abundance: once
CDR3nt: TGCAGCGTTATCGCGGGAGAATGGGAGACCCAGTACTTC
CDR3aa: CSVIAGEWETQYF

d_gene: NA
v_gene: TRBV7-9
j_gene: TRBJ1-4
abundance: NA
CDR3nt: TGTGCCAGCAGCTCGACGGGGGATTTGGGAGAAAAACTGTTTTTT
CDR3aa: CASSSTGDLGEKLFF

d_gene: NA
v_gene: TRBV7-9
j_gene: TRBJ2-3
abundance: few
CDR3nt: TGTTCCAGCAGCTTAGGGGGGGGTTCAGATACGCAGTATTTT
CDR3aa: CSSSLGGGSDTQYF

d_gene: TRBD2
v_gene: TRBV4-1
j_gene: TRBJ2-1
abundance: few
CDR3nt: TGCGCCAGCAGCCAACCCCTAGCTAGCGGGAGTATTGTAAATGAGCAGTTCTTC
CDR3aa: CASSQPLASGSIVNEQFF

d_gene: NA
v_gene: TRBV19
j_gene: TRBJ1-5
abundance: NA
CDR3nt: TGTGCCAGTGCAGATACAGGGAATCAGCCCCAGCATTTT
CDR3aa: CASADTGNQPQHF

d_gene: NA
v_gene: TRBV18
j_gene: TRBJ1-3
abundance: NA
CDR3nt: TGTGCCAGCTCTAACTCCAGGGGCCCCTCTGGAAACACCATATATTTT
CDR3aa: CASSNSRGPSGNTIYF

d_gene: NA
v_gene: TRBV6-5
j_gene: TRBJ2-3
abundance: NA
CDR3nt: TGTGCCAGCAGTTACTCCACAGGGGGGGGCACAGATACGCAGTATTTT
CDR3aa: CASSYSTGGGTDTQYF

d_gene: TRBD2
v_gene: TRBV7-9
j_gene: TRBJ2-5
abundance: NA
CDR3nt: TGTGCCAGCAGCCCTAGCGGCCAAGAGACCCAGTACTTC
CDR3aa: CASSPSGQETQYF

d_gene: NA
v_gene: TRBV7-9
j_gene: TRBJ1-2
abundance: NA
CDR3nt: TGTGCCAGCAGCTTAATTTCGGCGACAGATGGCTACACCTTC
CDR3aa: CASSLISATDGYTF

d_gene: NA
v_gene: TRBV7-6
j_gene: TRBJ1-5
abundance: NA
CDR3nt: TGTGCCAGCAGCCCCGACACGTATAGCAATCAGCCCCAGCATTTT
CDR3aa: CASSPDTYSNQPQHF

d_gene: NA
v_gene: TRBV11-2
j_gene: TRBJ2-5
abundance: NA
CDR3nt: TGTGCCAGCAGCTTATCAGGGGAAGAGACCCAGTACTTC
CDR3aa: CASSLSGEETQYF

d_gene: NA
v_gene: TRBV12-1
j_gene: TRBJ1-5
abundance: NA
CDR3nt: TGTGCCAGCAGCCTCACAGGCAATCAGCCCCAGCATTTT
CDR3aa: CASSLTGNQPQHF

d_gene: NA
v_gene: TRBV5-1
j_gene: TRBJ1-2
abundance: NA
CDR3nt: TGCGCCAGCAGCTTGGCGGACATGGCCTATGGCTACACCTTC
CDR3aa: CASSLADMAYGYTF

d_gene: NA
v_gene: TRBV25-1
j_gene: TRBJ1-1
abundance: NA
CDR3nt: TGTGCCAGCAGTGTCCGGGGAGACACTGAAGCTTTCTTT
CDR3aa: CASSVRGDTEAFF

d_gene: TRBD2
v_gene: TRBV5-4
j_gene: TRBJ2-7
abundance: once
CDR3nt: TGTGCCAGCAGCTCGTCCGCAGCGGGGGAAGAGCAGTACTTC
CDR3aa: CASSSSAAGEEQYF

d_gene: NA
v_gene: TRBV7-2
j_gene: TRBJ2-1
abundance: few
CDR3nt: TGTGCCAGCAGCCAGCCACTGGGGGGGGCCTCCTACAATGAGCAGTTCTTC
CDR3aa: CASSQPLGGASYNEQFF

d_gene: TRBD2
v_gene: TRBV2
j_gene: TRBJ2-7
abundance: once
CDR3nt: TGTGCCAGCAGTGAAGCGCTTAGCGGGAGGGCCAACGAGCAGTACTTC
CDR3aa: CASSEALSGRANEQYF

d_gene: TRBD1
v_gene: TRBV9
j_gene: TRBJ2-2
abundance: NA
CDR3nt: TGTGCCAGCAGCAGAACAGGGGCCGGGGAGCTGTTTTTT
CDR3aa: CASSRTGAGELFF

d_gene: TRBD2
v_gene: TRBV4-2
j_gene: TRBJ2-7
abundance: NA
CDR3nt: TGTGCCAGCAGCCAGGATTCGGGACTAGCGGGAGCAGAGCGGTACTTC
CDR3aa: CASSQDSGLAGAERYF

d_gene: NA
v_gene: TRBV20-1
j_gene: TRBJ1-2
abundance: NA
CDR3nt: TGCAGTGCTAGCCAGGGGTATGGCTACACCTTC
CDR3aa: CSASQGYGYTF

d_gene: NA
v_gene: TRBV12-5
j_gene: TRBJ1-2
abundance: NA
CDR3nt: TGTGCTAGTGGTTTGGTCGACAGCTATGGCTACACCTTC
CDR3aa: CASGLVDSYGYTF

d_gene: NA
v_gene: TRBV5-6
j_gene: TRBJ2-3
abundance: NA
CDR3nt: TGTGCCAGCAGCTCCACGACTAGTCCTCGGGCCACAGATACGCAGTATTTT
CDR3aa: CASSSTTSPRATDTQYF

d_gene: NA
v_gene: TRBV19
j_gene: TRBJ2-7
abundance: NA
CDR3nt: TGTGCCAGTAGCCGCGACTTAGCGGACTACGAGCAGTACTTC
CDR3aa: CASSRDLADYEQYF

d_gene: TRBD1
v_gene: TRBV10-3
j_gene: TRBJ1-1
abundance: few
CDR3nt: TGTGCCACCACGGACAGGTCGAACACTGAAGCTTTCTTT
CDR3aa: CATTDRSNTEAFF

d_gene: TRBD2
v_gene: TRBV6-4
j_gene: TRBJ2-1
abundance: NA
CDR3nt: TGTGCCAGCAGTGAAGCTAGCGGATCCTACAATGAGCAGTTCTTC
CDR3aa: CASSEASGSYNEQFF

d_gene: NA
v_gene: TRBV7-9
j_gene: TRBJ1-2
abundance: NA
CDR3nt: TGTGCCAGCAGCTTAATCTTCGGGGATGGCTACACCTTC
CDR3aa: CASSLIFGDGYTF

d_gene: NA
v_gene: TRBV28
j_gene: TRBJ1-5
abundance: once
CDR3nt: TGTGCCAGCAGGCTGAGGGTAAGCAATCAGCCCCAGCATTTT
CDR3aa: CASRLRVSNQPQHF

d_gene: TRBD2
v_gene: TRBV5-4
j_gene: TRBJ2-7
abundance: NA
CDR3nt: TGTGCCAGCAGCTTGGAGCCAGCGGGAGGACTGGGAGAGCAGTACTTC
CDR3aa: CASSLEPAGGLGEQYF

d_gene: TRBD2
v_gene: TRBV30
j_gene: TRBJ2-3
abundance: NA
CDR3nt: TGTGCCTGGGTGCTAGCGGGAGGAACAGATACGCAGTATTTT
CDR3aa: CAWVLAGGTDTQYF

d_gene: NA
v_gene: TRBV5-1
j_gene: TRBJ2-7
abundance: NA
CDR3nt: TGCGCCAGCAGCCCCGGGGGTTGGGGAATAAACGAGCAGTACTTC
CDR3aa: CASSPGGWGINEQYF

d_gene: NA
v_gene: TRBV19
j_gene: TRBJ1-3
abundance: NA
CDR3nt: TGTGCCAGTAGTGCGGCGACTGGAAACACCATATATTTT
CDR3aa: CASSAATGNTIYF

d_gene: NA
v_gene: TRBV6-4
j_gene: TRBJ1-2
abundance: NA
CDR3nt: TGTGCCAGCAGCCCCGGGACACGCAACTATGGCTACACCTTC
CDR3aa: CASSPGTRNYGYTF

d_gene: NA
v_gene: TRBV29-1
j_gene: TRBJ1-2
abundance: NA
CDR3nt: TGCAGCGTTGTAGGTGCCGCGGGAGGCTACACCTTC
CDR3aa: CSVVGAAGGYTF

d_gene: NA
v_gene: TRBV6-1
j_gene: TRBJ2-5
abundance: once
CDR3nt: TGTGCCAGCAGTGAAGCGTCTAGCTTGGACTTC
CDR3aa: CASSEASSLDF

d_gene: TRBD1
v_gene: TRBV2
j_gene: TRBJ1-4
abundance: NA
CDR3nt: TGTGCCAGCATTACGGACAGGGTTTATGAAAAACTGTTTTTT
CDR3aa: CASITDRVYEKLFF

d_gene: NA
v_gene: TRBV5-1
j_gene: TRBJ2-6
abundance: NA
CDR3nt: TGCGCCAGCAGCTCGGACAGGGAGGGAGCCAACGTCCTGACTTTC
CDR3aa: CASSSDREGANVLTF